Following are 8 T cell receptor beta chains from one sample sequenced in a study of vaccination effects on CD4 cells after COVID-19. TCRdb's table, derived via immunoSEQ multiplex PCR, lists solely in-frame clones and lacks some. The sample has about 45,000 clones, around 70% seen once. Following 10 days of culture, CD4+ T cells were isolated. Their target antigens are unknown. The input for sequencing was CD4+ T cells from PBMCs cultured without peptide, taken before COVID-19 vaccination. These receptors came from a human donor who had a prior SARS-CoV-2 infection.

The J gene is TRBJ1-6, the V gene TRBV7-6, with D maybe TRBD1 (6 bases). The germline V gene has CDR1 SGHVS and CDR2 FNYEAQ. The CDR3 totals 14 residues. The germline V and J ends were trimmed by 8 bases and 7 bases, with 15 bases remaining between them. The CDR3 DNA is TGTGCCAGCGGGGGGGGGCGAGCGAATTCACCCCTCCACTTT. Amino acids: CASGGGRANSPLHF.

CDR3 nucleotides: TGTGCCAGCAGCGTATCGGACAGGGGGCAGCACTATGGCTACACCTTC. This gives the protein CASSVSDRGQHYGYTF. The chain has TRBV9 and TRBJ1-2; 11 nucleotides agree with TRBD1. The V segment lost 1 base and the J segment 3 bases; nucleotides outside the gene matches: 5. The CDR3 consists of 16 residues. CDR1 is SGDLS and CDR2 is YYNGEE in the germline V gene.

The chain combines TRBV4-2 with TRBJ2-7; no definite D call. CDR1 LGHNA and CDR2 YNFKEQ come from the germline V gene. V was shortened by 0 bases and J by 4 bases, with 4 bases between the two germline ends. The CDR3 spans 12 residues. The chain's CDR3 is CASSQDDYEQYF. The CDR3 DNA reads as TGTGCCAGCAGCCAAGATGATTACGAGCAGTACTTC.

The chain employs TRBV7-9 and TRBJ2-5; 15 nucleotides agree with TRBD2. Looked up from germline, CDR1 is SEHNR and CDR2 is FQNEAQ (reference sequence). The CDR3 runs to 17 residues. The V segment lost 5 bases and the J segment 0 bases; nucleotides outside the gene matches: 4. CDR3 region: CASSTGLAGGYQETQYF. The CDR3 DNA is TGTGCCAGCAGCACGGGACTAGCGGGGGGCTACCAAGAGACCCAGTACTTC.

The chain recombines TRBV7-2 with TRBJ2-1; 11 bases align to TRBD2. Germline V gene lookup returns CDR1 SGHTA and CDR2 FQGNSA. The J segment lost 9 bases and the V segment lost 4 bases, leaving 11 bases of the junction unmatched. The CDR3 contains 16 residues. The CDR3 is CASSSQGTSGGSEQFF. The CDR3 DNA sequence: TGTGCCAGCAGCTCTCAGGGGACTAGCGGAGGCAGTGAGCAGTTCTTC.

In its sample, this clone was seen a few times. The chain combines TRBV4-2 with TRBJ1-3; TRBD1 matches at 8 bases. Germline V lookup: CDR1 LGHNA, CDR2 YNFKEQ. This CDR3 contains 15 residues. The V segment lost 2 bases and the J segment 3 bases; nucleotides outside the gene matches: 3. This chain's CDR3 is CASSQLDRGGNTIYF. CDR3 bases: TGTGCCAGCAGCCAATTAGACAGGGGTGGAAACACCATATATTTT.

J is TRBJ2-7 and V is TRBV7-2, with a tentative D call TRBD1 (7 bases). V was pared by 5 bases and J by 4 bases, with 18 bases between. CDR1 is SGHTA, CDR2 FQGNSA, per germline. The length of the CDR3 is 15 residues. In DNA form, the CDR3 reads TGTGCCAGCAGCCAAGAGACAGGGAGGTCTTACGAGCAGTACTTC. Its translation: CASSQETGRSYEQYF. The variable domain in full, with the rest retrieved from reference TRBV7-2 and TRBJ2-7, is GAGVSQSPSNKVTEKGKDVELRCDPISGHTALYWYRQSLGQGLEFLIYFQGNSAPDKSGLPSDRFSAERTGGSVSTLTIQRTQQEDSAVYLCASSQETGRSYEQYFGPGTRLTVT.

This chain joins TRBV5-1 and TRBJ2-1; weak D call: TRBD1 (5 bases). Trimming cost V 4 bases and J 10 bases, with 12 bases left between them. The CDR3 is 12 amino acids. Per the germline V gene, CDR1 is SGHRS and CDR2 is YFSETQ. The CDR3 sequence: CASSLRVEEQFF. In DNA, the CDR3 is TGCGCCAGCAGCCTCAGGGTAGAGGAGCAGTTCTTC.